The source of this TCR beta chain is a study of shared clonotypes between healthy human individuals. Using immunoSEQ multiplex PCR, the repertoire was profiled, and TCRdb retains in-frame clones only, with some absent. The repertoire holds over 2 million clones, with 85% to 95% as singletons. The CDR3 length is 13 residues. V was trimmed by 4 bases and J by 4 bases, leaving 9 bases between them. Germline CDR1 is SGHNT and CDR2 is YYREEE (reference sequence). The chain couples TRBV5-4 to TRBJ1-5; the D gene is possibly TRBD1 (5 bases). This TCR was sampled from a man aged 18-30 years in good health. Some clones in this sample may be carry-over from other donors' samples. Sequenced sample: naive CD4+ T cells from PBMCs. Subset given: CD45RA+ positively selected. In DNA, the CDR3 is TGTGCCAGCAGCGCAGGGCGGAATCAGCCCCAGCATTTT. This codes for CASSAGRNQPQHF.